These 3 T cell receptor beta chains originate from one sample sequenced in a study of cytomegalovirus exposure and HLA in healthy donors. The PCR made use of 60 Vbeta and 13 Jbeta primers. Clones were sequenced by immunoSEQ multiplex PCR, and TCRdb holds only the in-frame ones, with some missing. The sample includes approximately 110,000 clones, 74% of them seen just once. Source material: PBMCs. The source is a woman between 50 and 59 years old in good health and CMV-seropositive.

The genes are TRBV19 and TRBJ1-2; TRBD1 aligns across 9 bases. There are 14 residues in the CDR3. Germline values: CDR1 LNHDA, CDR2 SQIVND (reference sequence). V trimming: 5 bases; J trimming: 4 bases; junction bases outside the gene matches: 5. DNA of the CDR3: TGTGCCAGTAGTGCGGGACAGGGAGGCTATGGCTACACCTTC. It translates to CASSAGQGGYGYTF.

This clone was observed a few times. The chain links TRBV29-1 to TRBJ2-1; D is unclear. The V end was cut by 8 bases, the J end by 5 bases, with 13 bases between. The germline V gene has CDR1 SQVTM and CDR2 ANQGSEA. This CDR3 contains 12 residues. Written as DNA, the CDR3 is TGCAGCCAGAGTAGACTGGACAATGAGCAGTTCTTC. It yields the protein CSQSRLDNEQFF.

The genes are TRBV4-1 and TRBJ2-3; possible D gene TRBD2, 5 bases. The CDR3 length is 13 residues. The V gene's germline CDR1 is MGHRA and CDR2 YSYEKL. V lost 0 bases to trimming and J lost 5 bases, with 6 bases between them. Written as DNA, the CDR3 is TGCGCCAGCAGCCAAGATGAGGGAGATACGCAGTATTTT. Encoded protein: CASSQDEGDTQYF.